This T cell receptor beta chain stems from a study of T cell clonality in common variable immunodeficiency. Regarding the study as a whole: In common variable immunodeficiency, TCR beta chains reportedly carried fewer deletions and N-nucleotide insertions. Links between repertoire features and CVID complications were heterogeneity-limited.

Sequencing input was equivalent genomic DNA from CVID and controls. TCRdb keeps only in-frame clones here, not all; method: immunoSEQ multiplex PCR. The counts give 25,000 to 30,000 clones, none of them seen only once; 24% is held by the top ten. This clone showed up just a few times. Its target is not known. From the germline J gene comes the end of the CDR3, since the read stops 3 residues before it. This CDR3 is built from 13 residues. Per the germline V gene, CDR1 is PRHDT and CDR2 is FYEKMQ (reference sequence). The V end was cut by 0 bases, the J end by 6 bases, with 8 bases between. The rearrangement links TRBV13 to TRBJ1-2; D not certain. Sequencing input: peripheral blood mononuclear cells. This TCR derives from a human donor with common variable immunodeficiency. The CDR3 here is CASSLGRVDGYTF. The CDR3 bases that were read are TGTGCCAGCAGCTTAGGCCGGGTGGATGGC. Together with reference TRBV13 and TRBJ1-2, the CDR3 gives the full variable domain: AAGVIQSPRHLIKEKRETATLKCYPIPRHDTVYWYQQGPGQDPQFLISFYEKMQSDKGSIPDRFSAQQFSDYHSELNMSSLELGDSALYFCASSLGRVDGYTFGSGTRLTVV.